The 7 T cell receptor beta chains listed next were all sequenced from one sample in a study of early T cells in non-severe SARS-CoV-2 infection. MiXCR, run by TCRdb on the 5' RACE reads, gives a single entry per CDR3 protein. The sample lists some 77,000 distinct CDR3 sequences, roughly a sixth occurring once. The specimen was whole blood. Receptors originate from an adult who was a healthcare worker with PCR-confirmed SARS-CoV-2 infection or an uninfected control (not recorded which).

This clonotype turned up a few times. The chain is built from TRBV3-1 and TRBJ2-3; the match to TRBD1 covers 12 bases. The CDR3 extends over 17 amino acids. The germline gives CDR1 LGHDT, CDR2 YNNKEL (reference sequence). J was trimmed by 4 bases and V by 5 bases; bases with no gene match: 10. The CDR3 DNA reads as TGTGCCAGCAGCGCCAACCCCGGGACAGGGGGCCCAGATACGCAGTATTTT. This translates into CASSANPGTGGPDTQYF.

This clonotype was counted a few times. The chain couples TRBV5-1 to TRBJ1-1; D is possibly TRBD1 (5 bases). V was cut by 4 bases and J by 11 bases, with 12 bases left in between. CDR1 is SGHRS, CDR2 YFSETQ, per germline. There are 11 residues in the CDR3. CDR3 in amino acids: CASSRGTVAFF. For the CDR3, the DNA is TGCGCCAGCAGCAGAGGGACTGTTGCTTTCTTT.

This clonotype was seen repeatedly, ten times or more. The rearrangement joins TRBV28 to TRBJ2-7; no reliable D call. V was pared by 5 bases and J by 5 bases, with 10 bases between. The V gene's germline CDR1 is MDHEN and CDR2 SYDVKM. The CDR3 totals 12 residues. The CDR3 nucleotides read TGTGCCAGCAGTATCTACGTGGACGAGCAGTACTTC. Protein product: CASSIYVDEQYF.

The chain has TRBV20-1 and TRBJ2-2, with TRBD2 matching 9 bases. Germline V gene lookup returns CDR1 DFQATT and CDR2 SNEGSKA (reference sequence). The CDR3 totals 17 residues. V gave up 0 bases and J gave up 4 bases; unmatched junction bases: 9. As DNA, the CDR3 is TGCAGTGCTAGAGATGGGGCGCGGGGGGGCCTCACCGGGGAGCTGTTTTTT. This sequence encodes CSARDGARGGLTGELFF.

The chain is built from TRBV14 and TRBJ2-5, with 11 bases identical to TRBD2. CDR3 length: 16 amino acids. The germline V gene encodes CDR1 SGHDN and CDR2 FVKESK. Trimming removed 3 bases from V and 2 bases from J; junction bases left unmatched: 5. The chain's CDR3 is CASSQMGLAAQETQYF. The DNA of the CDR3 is TGTGCCAGCAGCCAGATGGGACTAGCGGCTCAAGAGACCCAGTACTTC. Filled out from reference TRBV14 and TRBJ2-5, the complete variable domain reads EAGVTQFPSHSVIEKGQTVTLRCDPISGHDNLYWYRRVMGKEIKFLLHFVKESKQDESGMPNNRFLAERTGGTYSTLKVQPAELEDSGVYFCASSQMGLAAQETQYFGPGTRLLVL.

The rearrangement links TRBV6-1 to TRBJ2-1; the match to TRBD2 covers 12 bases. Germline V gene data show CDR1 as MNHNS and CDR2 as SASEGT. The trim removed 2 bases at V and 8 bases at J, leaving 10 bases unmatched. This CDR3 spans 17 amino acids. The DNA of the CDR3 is TGTGCCAGCAGTGAATCTAGCGGGGGGGCATTAAGGGATGAGCAGTTCTTC. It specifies CASSESSGGALRDEQFF.

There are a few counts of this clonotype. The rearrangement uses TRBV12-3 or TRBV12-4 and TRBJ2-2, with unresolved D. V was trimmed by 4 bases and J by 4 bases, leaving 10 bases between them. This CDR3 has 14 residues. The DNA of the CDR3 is TGTGCCAGCAGTTACGATTTGGGCACCGGGGAGCTGTTTTTT. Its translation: CASSYDLGTGELFF.